This TCR beta chain appears in the sequencing data of a study of CD8 T cells in Susac syndrome. Germline V CDR1 and CDR2: GTSNPN, SVGIG (reference sequence). The CDR3 is 13 residues long. V was cut by 2 bases and J by 5 bases, with 12 bases left in between. Random hexamers primed reverse transcription of about 0.45 to 1 ug RNA. Amplification of TCR beta CDR3 used immunoSEQ multiplex PCR across 54 Vbeta and 13 Jbeta. TCRdb independently ran MiXCR on the immunoSEQ multiplex PCR reads; one entry per CDR3 protein. The table lists more than 90,000 distinct CDR3 sequences, about 92% of them singletons. Input material: CD4+ T cells from PBMCs. The TCR was taken from a human donor with multiple sclerosis. The chain couples TRBV30 to TRBJ1-1, with unresolved D. CDR3 nucleotides: TGTGCCTGGAGTAAGCAGGTTAATACTGAAGCTTTCTTT. Its protein is CAWSKQVNTEAFF.